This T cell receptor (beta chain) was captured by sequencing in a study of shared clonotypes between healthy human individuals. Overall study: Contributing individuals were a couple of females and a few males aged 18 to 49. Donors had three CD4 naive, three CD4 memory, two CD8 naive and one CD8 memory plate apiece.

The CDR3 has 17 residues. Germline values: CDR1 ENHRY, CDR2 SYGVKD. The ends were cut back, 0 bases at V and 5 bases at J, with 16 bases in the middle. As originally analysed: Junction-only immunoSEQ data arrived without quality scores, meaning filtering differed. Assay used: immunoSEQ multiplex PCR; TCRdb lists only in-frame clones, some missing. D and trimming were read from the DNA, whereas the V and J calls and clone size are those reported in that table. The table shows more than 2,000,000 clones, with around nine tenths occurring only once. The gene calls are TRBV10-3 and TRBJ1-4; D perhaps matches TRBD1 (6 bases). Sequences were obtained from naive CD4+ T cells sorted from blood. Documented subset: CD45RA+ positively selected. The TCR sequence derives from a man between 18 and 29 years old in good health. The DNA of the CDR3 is TGTGCCATCAGTGAGTCGATGACGAGGGGGACGAATGAAAAACTGTTTTTT. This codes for CAISESMTRGTNEKLFF.